This T cell receptor (beta chain) stems from a study of read filtering for tumor transcriptome and immune sequencing. V was cut by 3 bases and J by 8 bases, with 11 bases left in between. The CDR3 has 13 amino acids. This library used roughly 400 ng RNA and molecular barcoded adaptors spanning alpha/delta and beta/gamma chains. In TCRdb, the reads were re-called with MiXCR into one record per CDR3 protein. The repertoire consists of some 25,000 distinct CDR3 sequences, with roughly 19% occurring once and the leading ten covering about a sixth. This clonotype has at least ten counts. Material: a population of CD138-negative cells sorted from bone marrow. The chain employs TRBV12-3 or TRBV12-4 and TRBJ2-4; D not certain. The receptor comes from a donor aged 40 or over with multiple myeloma. CDR3 sequence reads: CASSFLTKHIQYF. The CDR3 region has the DNA TGTGCCAGCAGTTTCCTAACTAAGCACATTCAGTACTTC.